This TCR beta chain was identified during a study of cytomegalovirus exposure and HLA in healthy donors. TCRdb's table, derived via immunoSEQ multiplex PCR, lists solely in-frame clones and lacks some. The table has roughly 100,000 clones, 85% to 95% seen once. General study results and limits: With high specificity and sensitivity, the classifier reportedly diagnosed cytomegalovirus status. The tendency of first-cohort TCR clusters to co-occur in the 120 or so validation repertoires was identified by a subsequent analysis. The authors listed approximately 160 TCR beta chains as cytomegalovirus-associated.

The germline V gene encodes CDR1 MNHEY and CDR2 SMNVEV (reference sequence). The V gene lost 0 bases and the J gene lost 1 base, with 5 bases spanning the gap. CDR3 length: 14 amino acids. As to this clone: Its antigen remains unknown.

J is TRBJ2-3 and V is TRBV27; D uncertain. The receptor comes from a woman under 30 in good health and CMV-seronegative. The source material was PBMCs. The CDR3 region is CASSLSAGTDTQYF. As DNA, the CDR3 is TGTGCCAGCAGTTTATCGGCGGGCACAGATACGCAGTATTTT.